The TCR beta chain described here comes from a study of blood T cell repertoires in COVID-19. CDR1 and CDR2 from the germline V gene are SQVTM and ANQGSEA. V trimming: 6 bases; J trimming: 4 bases; junction bases outside the gene matches: 2. The CDR3 sequence is 14 residues long. TCRdb keeps only in-frame clones here, not all; method: immunoSEQ multiplex PCR. Among roughly 6,800 clones listed, 86% were seen once. The sequence was obtained from a human donor with active COVID-19. The donor label of this sample is uncertain. Sequencing was carried out using peripheral blood. J is TRBJ2-2 and V is TRBV29-1; 13 bases map to TRBD2. CDR3 amino acids: CSVRLAGGTGELFF. The CDR3 coding sequence is TGCAGCGTGCGACTAGCGGGAGGCACCGGGGAGCTGTTTTTT.